This passage covers 21 T cell receptor beta chains from one sample sequenced in a study of blood T cell repertoires in COVID-19 (dated by TCRdb to 2019 to 2021). The library was made by the immunoSEQ multiplex PCR assay. TCRdb holds this immuneACCESS table with in-frame rearrangements only. Some clones are missing; in checked studies, unresolved V genes explain under half, and the rest has no known cause. In this sample the table shows about 330,000 clones, roughly 90% of which occur a single time. The leading ten clones occupy about 3.9% of the sample. The sample taken for sequencing was peripheral blood. These receptor sequences come from a woman in her forties or fifties with active or convalescent COVID-19.

This sequence joins TRBV7-2 and TRBJ1-6; D is perhaps TRBD1 (5 bases). Germline loops: CDR1 SGHTA, CDR2 FQGNSA. Trimming stripped 7 bases from V and 9 bases from J, with 13 bases between. The CDR3 is 13 amino acids. CDR3 protein: CASNGRGRSPLHF. CDR3 nucleotide sequence: TGTGCCAGCAATGGAAGGGGTCGTTCACCCCTCCACTTT.

The V call is TRBV13, the J call TRBJ1-1; D uncertain. CDR3 length equals 12 residues. Trimming took 5 bases from V and 1 from J, leaving 5 bases between them. Germline CDR1 PRHDT, CDR2 FYEKMQ (reference sequence). The CDR3 loop is CASSLTNTEAFF. CDR3 nucleotides: TGTGCCAGCAGCCTAACGAACACTGAAGCTTTCTTT.

The V and J genes are TRBV11-2 and TRBJ2-5; TRBD2 aligns across 12 bases. The CDR3 totals 15 residues. Germline V gene data show CDR1 as SGHAT and CDR2 as FQNNGV. The V and J ends lost 4 bases and 5 bases, in that order; junction bases with no gene match: 5. The CDR3, as DNA: TGTGCCAGCAGCTCTAGCGGGAGGGGAGGTGAGACCCAGTACTTC. This codes for CASSSSGRGGETQYF.

V and J are TRBV5-1 and TRBJ2-1; 7 bases are shared with TRBD2. The junction had 13 bases not matched to a gene; V was cut back by 4 bases and J by 3 bases. Per the germline V gene, CDR1 is SGHRS and CDR2 is YFSETQ. The CDR3 covers 17 residues. In DNA form, the CDR3 reads TGCGCCAGCAGCCTAGGACTAGTGGGAGTGATCTACAATGAGCAGTTCTTC. Amino acids: CASSLGLVGVIYNEQFF.

The gene calls are TRBV27 and TRBJ1-5, with D perhaps matching TRBD1 (5 bases). Germline V CDR1 and CDR2: MNHEY, SMNVEV (reference sequence). The V gene lost 3 bases and the J gene lost 0 bases, with 9 bases spanning the gap. The CDR3 totals 15 residues. CDR3 sequence: CASSFDSTSNQPQHF. In nucleotides, the CDR3 is TGTGCCAGCAGTTTTGACAGTACTAGCAATCAGCCCCAGCATTTT.

The rearrangement uses TRBV3-1 (or the pseudogene TRBV3-2) and TRBJ2-2; 8 bases are shared with TRBD1. With 2 bases clipped from V and 5 bases from J, the junction kept 1 base outside the gene matches. CDR1 and CDR2 (germline): LGHDT, YNNKEL (reference sequence). This CDR3 spans 14 amino acids. The CDR3 DNA reads TGTGCCAGCAGCCAACGGACAGGGACCGGGGAGCTGTTTTTT. Amino acids: CASSQRTGTGELFF.

This clone was counted between two and nine times. The chain has TRBV7-9 and TRBJ1-3; 8 bases fit TRBD1. With 1 base clipped from V and 5 bases from J, the junction kept 16 bases outside the gene matches. This CDR3 has 19 residues. Looked up from germline, CDR1 is SEHNR and CDR2 is FQNEAQ (reference sequence). CDR3 protein: CASSLDYFGGGQGRNTIYF. The CDR3 nucleotides read TGTGCCAGCAGCTTAGATTATTTTGGAGGAGGACAGGGAAGAAACACCATATATTTT.

The J gene is TRBJ1-6, the V gene TRBV18, with 7 bases matching TRBD1. The CDR3 sequence is 15 residues long. Germline CDR1 reads KGHSH; CDR2 reads LQKENI. The junction had 3 bases not matched to a gene; V was cut back by 1 base and J by 6 bases. The CDR3 DNA sequence: TGTGCCAGCTCACCACAGGGACAGCCTAATTCACCCCTCCACTTT. It specifies CASSPQGQPNSPLHF.

The rearrangement links TRBV10-2 to TRBJ2-7; 11 bases line up with TRBD1. With 6 bases clipped from V and 3 bases from J, the junction kept 4 bases outside the gene matches. This CDR3 has 14 amino acids. Germline CDR1 reads WSHSY; CDR2 reads SAAADI. The CDR3 region is CASRMDRGHYEQYF. CDR3 DNA sequence: TGCGCCAGCAGGATGGACAGGGGGCACTACGAGCAGTACTTC.

Points on this clone: The sample carries other DNA sequences with the same CDR3. The CDR3 nucleotides are TGTGCCAGCAGCCTCTCCTCCTACGAGCAGTACTTC. Translation: CASSLSSYEQYF. V usage is TRBV7-9 and J usage is TRBJ2-7; no definite D call. The V gene's germline CDR1 is SEHNR and CDR2 FQNEAQ (reference sequence). This CDR3 is built from 12 residues. The ends were cut back, 5 bases at V and 0 bases at J, with 5 bases in the middle. Full variable domain (outside the CDR3, taken from reference TRBV7-9 and TRBJ2-7): DTGVSQNPRHKITKRGQNVTFRCDPISEHNRLYWYRQTLGQGPEFLTYFQNEAQLEKSRLLSDRFSAERPKGSFSTLEIQRTEQGDSAMYLCASSLSSYEQYFGPGTRLTVT.

The chain is built from TRBV11-2 and TRBJ2-7, with 8 bases fitting TRBD1. With V trimmed by 3 bases and J by 2 bases, 3 bases remained unmatched. CDR3 length: 14 amino acids. Germline lookup yields CDR1 SGHAT and CDR2 FQNNGV. As DNA, the CDR3 is TGTGCCAGCAGCTTTGACAGGGGTCCCTACGAGCAGTACTTC. Its translation is CASSFDRGPYEQYF. Supplemented by reference TRBV11-2 and TRBJ2-7, the full variable domain reads EAGVAQSPRYKIIEKRQSVAFWCNPISGHATLYWYQQILGQGPKLLIQFQNNGVVDDSQLPKDRFSAERLKGVDSTLKIQPAKLEDSAVYLCASSFDRGPYEQYFGPGTRLTVT.

This clone has just a few counts. This chain connects TRBV4-3 to TRBJ2-1; 9 nucleotides line up with TRBD2. V lost 0 bases and J lost 3; bases outside the gene matches: 9. The CDR3 is 18 residues long. Germline CDR1 is LGHNA and CDR2 is YSLEER. The DNA for the CDR3 is TGCGCCAGCAGCCAAGATTTGGCGGGGGGGACAAACTACAATGAGCAGTTCTTC. This translates into CASSQDLAGGTNYNEQFF.

The chain has TRBV5-1 and TRBJ2-1; 8 bases map to TRBD2. Germline CDR1 and CDR2: SGHRS and YFSETQ. V gave up 1 base and J gave up 7 bases; unmatched junction bases: 4. The CDR3 is 14 amino acids. DNA for the CDR3: TGCGCCAGCAGCTTGAGGGGACTAGGGAATGAGCAGTTCTTC. It codes for CASSLRGLGNEQFF.

The chain employs TRBV6-5 and TRBJ1-2; 7 bases match TRBD1. Trimming cost V 5 bases and J 8 bases; bases outside gene matches: 8. The CDR3 runs to 13 residues. Germline loops: CDR1 MNHEY, CDR2 SVGAGI. The CDR3 DNA follows: TGTGCCAGCAGTATGCAACAGGGGTACGGCTACACCTTC. Encoded protein: CASSMQQGYGYTF.

The J gene is TRBJ1-5, the V gene TRBV7-2; a possible D gene is TRBD1 (5 bases). This CDR3 contains 15 residues. Germline CDR1 and CDR2: SGHTA and FQGNSA. Trimming took off 1 base at V and 6 bases at J, with 13 bases between the two ends. The CDR3 reads CASSLDGGIGQPQHF. In nucleotides, the CDR3 is TGTGCCAGCAGCTTAGATGGGGGGATAGGTCAGCCCCAGCATTTT.

This clone was detected only once. The chain recombines TRBV19 with TRBJ1-6; 9 nucleotides agree with TRBD1. V shed 5 bases, J shed 7 bases, and the junction held 12 bases outside the gene matches. The CDR3 spans 17 residues. Germline V gene sequence: CDR1 LNHDA, CDR2 SQIVND (reference sequence). The CDR3 DNA sequence: TGTGCCAGTAGTTTACGGACAGGGGCGACTAGGAATTCACCCCTCCACTTT. Amino acid sequence: CASSLRTGATRNSPLHF. Full variable domain (missing parts from reference TRBV19 and TRBJ1-6): DGGITQSPKYLFRKEGQNVTLSCEQNLNHDAMYWYRQDPGQGLRLIYYSQIVNDFQKGDIAEGYSVSREKKESFPLTVTSAQKNPTAFYLCASSLRTGATRNSPLHFGNGTRLTVT.

V and J are TRBV6-2 or TRBV6-3 and TRBJ1-1; TRBD1 agrees at 7 bases. CDR3 length: 17 amino acids. Trimming cost V 2 bases and J 0 bases; bases outside gene matches: 9. Per germline, CDR1 MNHEY and CDR2 SVGEGT. DNA for the CDR3: TGTGCCAGCAGTTACGGGTCGGGACAGACTTTGAACACTGAAGCTTTCTTT. As protein: CASSYGSGQTLNTEAFF.

The V gene is TRBV6-2 or TRBV6-3, the J gene TRBJ1-5; the match to TRBD1 covers 10 bases. Germline CDR1 MNHEY, CDR2 SVGEGT. The CDR3 totals 17 residues. V lost 6 bases and J lost 7; bases outside the gene matches: 15. The CDR3 region is CASSSHGQGGLGQPQHF. CDR3 DNA sequence: TGTGCCAGCAGCTCGCACGGACAGGGGGGTTTAGGACAGCCCCAGCATTTT.

The rearrangement links TRBV4-1 to TRBJ2-2, with D tentatively TRBD1 (6 bases). CDR1 MGHRA and CDR2 YSYEKL come from the germline V gene. The length of the CDR3 is 15 residues. The V gene lost 1 base and the J gene lost 4 bases, with 10 bases spanning the gap. The CDR3 spells CASSQATGSTGELFF. DNA for the CDR3: TGCGCCAGCAGCCAAGCTACAGGGAGCACCGGGGAGCTGTTTTTT.

This chain connects TRBV2 to TRBJ2-7, with 8 nucleotides matching TRBD1. Germline CDR1 is SNHLY and CDR2 is FYNNEI. The CDR3 runs 15 residues. The V and J ends lost 7 bases and 4 bases, in that order; junction bases with no gene match: 12. The CDR3 bases are TGTGCCAGCACCTGGGGGGCAGGGGGCATATACGAGCAGTACTTC. Its translation is CASTWGAGGIYEQYF.

This rearrangement joins TRBV28 to TRBJ2-7; D not certain. This CDR3 is 14 amino acids long. With 8 bases removed from V and 7 bases from J, the gap between germline ends came to 21 bases. CDR1 is MDHEN and CDR2 is SYDVKM in the germline V gene. For the CDR3, the DNA is TGTGCCAGCTGTCACTCGGTCGACCCCGGGGAGCAGTACTTC. The encoded protein is CASCHSVDPGEQYF.